The T cell receptor (beta chain) under discussion was sequenced for a study of T cell changes during pregnancy in multiple sclerosis. This CDR3 has 15 amino acids. Germline-derived CDR1 and CDR2 are MNHEY and SVGAGI. V lost 6 bases and J 7 bases, leaving 21 bases between the germline ends. Measured with immunoSEQ multiplex PCR; TCRdb has only the in-frame clones, and not every one. There are about 40,000 clones in the sample; over 80% occur only once, and 5.2% lies in the top ten. The sample was peripheral blood, taken in the first trimester of pregnancy. The TCR sequence derives from a female donor in good health, enrolled as a control in a pregnancy study. The genes are TRBV6-5 and TRBJ1-2; unclear D gene. DNA of the CDR3: TGTGCCAGCAGCCCCCTCCCAGAGGCCCCGCGTGGCTACACCTTC. It translates to CASSPLPEAPRGYTF.